This T cell receptor beta chain was documented in a study of CD8 T cells in Susac syndrome. In germline, CDR1 is SGDLS, CDR2 YYNGEE. The CDR3 is 12 residues long. The V and J ends lost 0 bases and 3 bases respectively, with 3 bases between them. With random hexamers, 0.5 to 1 ug RNA was reverse transcribed. An immunoSEQ multiplex PCR amplified TCR beta CDR3 over 54 Vbeta and 13 Jbeta. MiXCR, run by TCRdb on the immunoSEQ multiplex PCR reads, gives a single entry per CDR3 protein. The sample yields about 150,000 distinct CDR3 sequences, 90% to 95% seen once. Sequencing of TCR beta was performed on blood CD8+ T cells and on blood CD4+ T cells.

The clonotype was recovered from a human donor with multiple sclerosis. The chain combines TRBV9 with TRBJ1-1; no definite D call. Sequenced input: CD4+ T cells from PBMCs. The CDR3 bases are TGTGCCAGCAGCGTAGCCGACACTGAAGCTTTCTTT. This translates into CASSVADTEAFF.